The 2 T cell receptor beta chains below were found in one sample sequenced in a study of blood T cell repertoires in COVID-19. The repertoire was sequenced with immunoSEQ multiplex PCR; TCRdb's copy has only in-frame clones and lacks some. This repertoire shows 140,000 to 150,000 clones, 75% to 90% found once; its top ten account for under 7.5%. Sequencing was done on a sample of peripheral blood. The source is a man older than 75 with acute or convalescent COVID-19.

Here the CDR3 DNA reads TGTGCCAGCAGCGTAGACGCGGGAGTGTTCGATGAGCAGTTCTTC. Its protein product is CASSVDAGVFDEQFF. The rearrangement links TRBV9 to TRBJ2-1; 7 nucleotides line up with TRBD2. Unmatched junction bases numbered 8, after V lost 0 bases and J lost 8 bases. Germline CDR1 reads SGDLS; CDR2 reads YYNGEE. This CDR3 region has 15 residues.

The gene calls are TRBV5-1 and TRBJ2-3; 9 bases line up with TRBD1. Germline assignment: CDR1 SGHRS and CDR2 YFSETQ. V lost 0 bases and J lost 3; bases outside the gene matches: 2. The CDR3 sequence is 15 residues long. The CDR3 is CASSLDRGLTDTQYF. In DNA form, the CDR3 reads TGCGCCAGCAGCTTGGACAGGGGGCTAACAGATACGCAGTATTTT.